This TCR beta chain was identified in a study of blood T cells in healthy people across ages. A J-beta primer mix and a sample-barcoded 5' primer were used in a second PCR of about 7 to 11 cycles. TCRdb fed the 5' RACE reads into MiXCR, producing one record per CDR3 protein. The sample shows over 1,500,000 distinct CDR3 sequences, approximately 50% of them seen only once. J was trimmed by 9 bases and V by 5 bases; bases with no gene match: 7. The CDR3 is made up of 14 amino acids. From germline, CDR1 is SGHAT and CDR2 FQDESV (reference sequence). To note about this clonotype: Its antigen is unidentified.

The sample providers were healthy Caucasian people from Russia, aged about 6 to 90. Study-level findings and limits: More naive CD4+ cells and higher diversity were found in long-lived than in aged donors.

V gene TRBV11-1 combines with J gene TRBJ2-1, with TRBD2 matching 10 bases. The sequence came from a woman in her thirties or forties in good health. The sequencing sample was made of blood. For the CDR3, the DNA is TGTGCCAGCAGCGGGACTAGCGCCCACATTGAGCAGTTCTTC. This gives the protein CASSGTSAHIEQFF.